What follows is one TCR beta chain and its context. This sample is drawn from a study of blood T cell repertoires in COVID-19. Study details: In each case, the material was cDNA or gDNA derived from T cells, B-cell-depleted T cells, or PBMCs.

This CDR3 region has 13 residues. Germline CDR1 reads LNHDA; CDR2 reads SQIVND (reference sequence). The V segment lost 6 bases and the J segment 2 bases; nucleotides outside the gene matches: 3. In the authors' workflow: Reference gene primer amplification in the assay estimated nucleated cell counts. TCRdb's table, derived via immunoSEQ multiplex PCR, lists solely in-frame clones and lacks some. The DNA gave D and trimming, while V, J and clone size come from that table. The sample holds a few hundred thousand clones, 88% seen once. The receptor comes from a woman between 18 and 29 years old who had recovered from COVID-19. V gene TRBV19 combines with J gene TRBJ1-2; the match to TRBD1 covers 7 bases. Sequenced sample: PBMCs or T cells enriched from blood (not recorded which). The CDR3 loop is CASRRGQNYGYTF. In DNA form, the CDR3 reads TGTGCCAGTAGACGGGGACAGAACTATGGCTACACCTTC.